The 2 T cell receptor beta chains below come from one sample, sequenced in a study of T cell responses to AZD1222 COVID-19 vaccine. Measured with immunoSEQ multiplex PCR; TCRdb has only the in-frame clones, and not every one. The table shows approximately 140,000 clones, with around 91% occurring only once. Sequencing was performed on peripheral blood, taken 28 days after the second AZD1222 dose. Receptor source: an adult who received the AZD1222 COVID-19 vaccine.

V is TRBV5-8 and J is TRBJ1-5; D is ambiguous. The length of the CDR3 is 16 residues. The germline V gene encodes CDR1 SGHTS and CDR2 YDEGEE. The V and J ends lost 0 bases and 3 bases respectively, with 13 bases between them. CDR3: CASSLDLGSVNQPQHF. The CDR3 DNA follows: TGTGCCAGCAGCTTGGATTTAGGCTCCGTCAATCAGCCCCAGCATTTT. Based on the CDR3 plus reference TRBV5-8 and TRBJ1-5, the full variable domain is EAGVTQSPTHLIKTRGQQATLRCSPISGHTSVYWYQQALGLGLQFLLWYDEGEERNRGNFPPRFSGRQFPNYSSELNVNALELEDSALYLCASSLDLGSVNQPQHFGDGTRLSIL.

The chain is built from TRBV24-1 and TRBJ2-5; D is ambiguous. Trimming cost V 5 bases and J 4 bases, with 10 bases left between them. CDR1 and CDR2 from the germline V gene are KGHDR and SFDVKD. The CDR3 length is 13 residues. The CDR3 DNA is TGTGCCACCAGTGGCCCGGCAGGAGAGACCCAGTACTTC. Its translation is CATSGPAGETQYF.